The clone carrying this T cell receptor (beta chain) has just a few counts. Its antigen is still unknown. This sample is drawn from a study of cytomegalovirus exposure and HLA in healthy donors. Researchers ran the PCR with 60 Vbeta and 13 Jbeta primers. Only in-frame clones appear in the TCRdb table, and some are missing; sequencing was by immunoSEQ multiplex PCR. The table shows 90,000 to 110,000 clones, with 75% to 90% occurring only once. This CDR3 contains 16 residues. J was trimmed by 7 bases and V by 2 bases; bases with no gene match: 8. Germline V lookup: CDR1 SGHRS, CDR2 YFSETQ. Study-level findings and limits: It was assumed in the presence/absence analyses that sequencing depth was roughly uniform across donors. Cytomegalovirus-associated TCR beta chains were listed, numbering roughly 150.

Donors sampled were nominally healthy, though unrecorded immune exposures were likely. The chain couples TRBV5-1 to TRBJ1-6, with TRBD1 identical over 8 bases. The sample consisted of PBMCs. This sequence originates from a man aged 30 to 45 in good health and CMV-seropositive. The CDR3 protein is CASSFGTGIKNSPLHF. The CDR3 DNA reads TGCGCCAGCAGCTTTGGGACAGGAATAAAGAATTCACCCCTCCACTTT.